These T cell receptor beta chains were read from a single sample in a study of T cells in Graves' hyperthyroidism and ophthalmopathy. From the multiplex PCR reads, TCRdb called clonotypes with MiXCR, one entry per CDR3 protein. The data show about 290,000 distinct CDR3 sequences, roughly an eighth seen once. Sequences were obtained from blood. These receptors originate from a woman aged 40 to 50 with Graves' hyperthyroidism. Each CDR3 is given with its conserved first and last residue. Where a row states a size, it is once, few, many or the class of an expanded clone; other rows omit it.

clone_size: .
v_call: TRBV20-1
j_call: TRBJ1-6
cdr3_aa: CSARATGNSPLHF

clone_size: many
v_call: TRBV2
j_call: TRBJ2-5
cdr3_aa: CASGQETQYF

clone_size: many
v_call: TRBV4-1
j_call: TRBJ1-5
cdr3_aa: CASSRNRAGNQPQHF

clone_size: .
v_call: TRBV5-1
j_call: TRBJ2-3
cdr3_aa: CASSDTGGGTDTQYF

clone_size: many
v_call: TRBV2
j_call: TRBJ2-3
cdr3_aa: CASSDQTSGEDTDTQYF

clone_size: many
v_call: TRBV20-1
j_call: TRBJ2-7
cdr3_aa: CSATSGTSYEQYF

clone_size: many
v_call: TRBV27
j_call: TRBJ2-7
cdr3_aa: CASSPRTAVRFEQYF

clone_size: .
v_call: TRBV7-2
j_call: TRBJ2-7
cdr3_aa: CASSLGLAVYEQYF

clone_size: many
v_call: TRBV2
j_call: TRBJ1-2
cdr3_aa: CASSRTVPVYGYTF

clone_size: few
v_call: TRBV4-1
j_call: TRBJ2-7
cdr3_aa: CASSQRWGAYSGRASDEQYF

clone_size: .
v_call: TRBV19
j_call: TRBJ2-1
cdr3_aa: CASRLLAYSYNEQFF

clone_size: many
v_call: TRBV27
j_call: TRBJ1-1
cdr3_aa: CASSLTRASLKTEAFF

clone_size: many
v_call: TRBV5-1
j_call: TRBJ1-5
cdr3_aa: CASSRGTGEKQPQHF

clone_size: .
v_call: TRBV6-5
j_call: TRBJ1-2
cdr3_aa: CASSYSSRLANYGYTF

clone_size: many
v_call: TRBV27
j_call: TRBJ2-2
cdr3_aa: CASSLYTETNTGELFF

clone_size: .
v_call: TRBV28
j_call: TRBJ2-7
cdr3_aa: CASSLRTSGVGEQYF

clone_size: many
v_call: TRBV10-2
j_call: TRBJ2-3
cdr3_aa: CASKLTSSTDTQYF

clone_size: few
v_call: TRBV7-9
j_call: TRBJ1-2
cdr3_aa: CASSPRDIYGYTF

clone_size: .
v_call: TRBV28
j_call: TRBJ1-3
cdr3_aa: CASRGPKSGNTIYF

clone_size: many
v_call: TRBV7-8
j_call: TRBJ2-1
cdr3_aa: CASSLSSEQFF

clone_size: many
v_call: TRBV29-1
j_call: TRBJ2-7
cdr3_aa: CSVGSGTGFYEQYF

clone_size: .
v_call: TRBV7-6
j_call: TRBJ2-5
cdr3_aa: CASSHRDNSWETQYF

clone_size: .
v_call: TRBV7-9
j_call: TRBJ2-5
cdr3_aa: CASSHRTSGGGETQYF

clone_size: .
v_call: TRBV6-1
j_call: TRBJ2-2
cdr3_aa: CASSGTGGYTGELLF

clone_size: few
v_call: TRBV5-5
j_call: TRBJ1-2
cdr3_aa: CASSLPTGIYGYTF

clone_size: many
v_call: TRBV2
j_call: TRBJ1-1
cdr3_aa: CASKPAYTEAFF

clone_size: few
v_call: TRBV29-1
j_call: TRBJ2-4
cdr3_aa: CSVEDGTGRNIQYF